This T cell receptor (beta chain) comes out of a study of T cell changes during pregnancy in multiple sclerosis. Trimming cost V 3 bases and J 2 bases; bases outside gene matches: 4. The CDR3 runs 15 residues. The V gene's germline CDR1 is SGHTA and CDR2 FQGTGA. Measured with immunoSEQ multiplex PCR; TCRdb has only the in-frame clones, and not every one. The data contain 65,000 to 85,000 clones, under 95% of them singletons. The table lists this clone with a count of one. Sequencing was performed on peripheral blood, taken after pregnancy. The chain links TRBV7-3 to TRBJ2-1, with TRBD2 matching over 7 bases. The sequence derives from a female donor with multiple sclerosis, enrolled in a pregnancy study. The CDR3 bases are TGTGCCAGCAGCTTTATGGCGGGAGCCTACAATGAGCAGTTCTTC. Protein product: CASSFMAGAYNEQFF.